Listed below are T cell receptor beta chains from one sample, sequenced in a study of cytomegalovirus exposure and HLA in healthy donors. This table comes from immunoSEQ multiplex PCR, and its TCRdb copy is limited to in-frame clones, with some not included. Among about 280,000 clones listed, roughly 90% were seen once. Material for sequencing was PBMCs. The receptors were gathered from a woman in her late teens or twenties in good health and CMV-seronegative. Both conserved end residues are part of each CDR3. D genes are given only for firm matches. Clone size is stated in some rows and not others, as once, few, many or a class when expanded.

V	J	size	D	DNA	CDR3
TRBV29-1	TRBJ2-3	.	.	TGCAGCGCGGAGAGAGGGGGGGGTGCAGATACGCAGTATTTT	CSAERGGGADTQYF
TRBV13	TRBJ2-1	.	TRBD2	TGTGCCAGCCCCGGGGCTAGCGGGGGACTCAACAATGAGCAGTTCTTC	CASPGASGGLNNEQFF
TRBV5-1	TRBJ1-2	once	.	TGCGCCAGCAGCTTGGCCGGTGGCGGGCGAGGATATGGCTACACCTTC	CASSLAGGGRGYGYTF
TRBV4-1	TRBJ2-4	.	.	TGCGCCAGCAGCCAACAGGGACTAGCCAAAAACATTCAGTACTTC	CASSQQGLAKNIQYF
TRBV5-4	TRBJ2-7	.	.	TGTGCCAGCAGCCGCACAGAATCCTACGAGCAGTACTTC	CASSRTESYEQYF
TRBV2	TRBJ1-5	.	.	TGTGCCAGCAGTGGGACGGGGAATCAGCCCCAGCATTTT	CASSGTGNQPQHF
TRBV2	TRBJ1-2	once	.	TGTGCCAGCAGTGAAGGCAGGACGGGAGGCTACACCTTC	CASSEGRTGGYTF
TRBV5-1	TRBJ2-3	.	TRBD2	TGCGCCAGCAGCACACGAGGACTAGCGGACACAGATACGCAGTATTTT	CASSTRGLADTDTQYF
TRBV11-2	TRBJ1-1	.	.	TGTGCCAGCACCCCGAAAGCAAACACTGAAGCTTTCTTT	CASTPKANTEAFF
TRBV4-1	TRBJ1-1	.	TRBD1	TGCGCCAGCAGCCAAAACAGGGGAGGGAACACTGAAGCTTTCTTT	CASSQNRGGNTEAFF
TRBV13	TRBJ1-3	.	TRBD1	TGTGCCAGCAGCGACCGGACAGGGGAGGGAAACACCATATATTTT	CASSDRTGEGNTIYF
TRBV5-8	TRBJ2-7	.	.	TGTGCCAGCAGCCTACGCCCGCAGGGCTACGAGCAGTACTTC	CASSLRPQGYEQYF
TRBV9	TRBJ2-1	once	TRBD2	TGTGCCAGCAGCGTAGGACTAGCGGGGGAGCCGGGGGCCAATGAGCAGTTCTTC	CASSVGLAGEPGANEQFF
TRBV18	TRBJ2-7	.	.	TGTGCCAGCTCACAGGACACAGGGTCCGAGCAGTACTTC	CASSQDTGSEQYF
TRBV10-3	TRBJ1-6	few	TRBD1	TGTGCCATCAAAAAGGGGACAGACAATAATTCACCCCTCCACTTT	CAIKKGTDNNSPLHF
TRBV6-1	TRBJ2-2	.	.	TGTGCCAGCAGTCTGACAATTAACACCGGGGAGCTGTTTTTT	CASSLTINTGELFF
TRBV10-3	TRBJ2-2	.	.	TGTGCCATCAGGGCGTCCGGGACTGTGAACACCGGGGAGCTGTTTTTT	CAIRASGTVNTGELFF
TRBV5-4	TRBJ1-3	.	TRBD1	TGTGCCAGCAGCGGTCTTACAGGGGACGGAAACACCATATATTTT	CASSGLTGDGNTIYF
TRBV12-5	TRBJ2-7	.	TRBD1	TGTGCTAGTCGCCGTTTTGGACAGGGGGCTTATGGGGAGCAGTACTTC	CASRRFGQGAYGEQYF
TRBV27	TRBJ1-1	.	.	TGTGCCAGCAGTTTCCAGCGGAACACTGAAGCTTTCTTT	CASSFQRNTEAFF
TRBV18	TRBJ1-5	.	.	TGTGCCAGCTCACCCACGGAGGGTAGCAATCAGCCCCAGCATTTT	CASSPTEGSNQPQHF
TRBV30	TRBJ2-1	.	TRBD2	TGTGCCTGGAGTGTAGGGGCGGGGGCCTACAATGAGCAGTTCTTC	CAWSVGAGAYNEQFF
TRBV9	TRBJ2-1	.	TRBD1	TGTGCCAGCAGCCCCCCGACAGGGAGCAATGAGCAGTTCTTC	CASSPPTGSNEQFF
TRBV19	TRBJ1-5	few	TRBD1	TGTGCCAGCTGCCAAGGACAGGGGGCCTATCAGCCCCAGCATTTT	CASCQGQGAYQPQHF
TRBV18	TRBJ1-1	.	TRBD1	TGTGCCAGCTCACAAGAAAGCAGGGGGCTTGAAGCTTTCTTT	CASSQESRGLEAFF
TRBV5-4	TRBJ1-5	.	.	TGTGCCAGCAGCTTGGCAGGGGTCGGTCAGCCCCAGCATTTT	CASSLAGVGQPQHF
TRBV2	TRBJ2-3	.	.	TGTGCCAGCGAGGGACTCTACACAGATACGCAGTATTTT	CASEGLYTDTQYF
TRBV19	TRBJ1-1	.	.	TGTGCCAGTAGTATGGCTGCAGGGGTGACTGAAGCTTTCTTT	CASSMAAGVTEAFF
TRBV9	TRBJ1-1	.	.	TGTGCCAGCAGCGTAGGCGGGGGCGCGGACACTGAAGCTTTCTTT	CASSVGGGADTEAFF
TRBV6-1	TRBJ2-2	.	TRBD1	TGTGCCAGCTTTCTAGGACAGGGAAACACCGGGGAGCTGTTTTTT	CASFLGQGNTGELFF
TRBV5-4	TRBJ2-1	once	TRBD2	TGTGCCAGCAGCCGCCGGGGAGCGGGGCCCTACAATGAGCAGTTCTTC	CASSRRGAGPYNEQFF
TRBV5-1	TRBJ1-1	once	.	TGCGCCAGCAGCTTCGGACAGAACACTGAAGCTTTCTTT	CASSFGQNTEAFF
TRBV6-6	TRBJ1-6	.	.	TGTGCCAGCAAGCCAAGGCGGGGGGATAATTCACCCCTCCACTTT	CASKPRRGDNSPLHF